Below, 14 T cell receptor beta chains from the same sample are listed, as sequenced in a study of cytomegalovirus exposure and HLA in healthy donors. The study ran its PCR with 60 Vbeta and 13 Jbeta primers. Produced via immunoSEQ multiplex PCR; TCRdb's table is partial and in-frame only. The repertoire consists of 110,000 to 150,000 clones, with 75% to 90% occurring once and the leading ten covering under 5%. The sequenced sample consisted of PBMCs. These receptors originate from a man aged 35 to 55 in good health and CMV-seronegative.

The J gene is TRBJ1-2, the V gene TRBV29-1, with D possibly TRBD1 on 6 matching bases. The length of the CDR3 is 13 residues. Germline CDR1 and CDR2: SQVTM and ANQGSEA. Deletions cut 5 bases from V and 0 bases from J, with 10 bases between. This CDR3 reads CSVTGISNYGYTF. CDR3 nucleotides: TGCAGCGTTACAGGGATTTCTAACTATGGCTACACCTTC.

The rearrangement uses TRBV6-5 and TRBJ2-7, with D maybe TRBD1 (5 bases). The CDR3 runs to 15 residues. Looked up from germline, CDR1 is MNHEY and CDR2 is SVGAGI. Trimming removed 0 bases at V and 5 bases at J, with 14 bases between. The CDR3 here is CASSYSLGVRNEQYF. CDR3 DNA sequence: TGTGCCAGCAGTTACTCGTTAGGGGTCAGGAACGAGCAGTACTTC.

J is TRBJ2-3 and V is TRBV9, with D tentatively TRBD2 (7 bases). The CDR3 has 15 amino acids. V lost 4 bases to trimming and J lost 5 bases, with 17 bases between them. The germline gives CDR1 SGDLS, CDR2 YYNGEE. CDR3: CASSSSGGGGDTQYF. In DNA form, the CDR3 reads TGTGCCAGCAGCTCCTCGGGGGGCGGGGGAGATACGCAGTATTTT.

This rearrangement joins TRBV28 to TRBJ1-5, with 7 bases lining up with TRBD1. The CDR3 has 15 residues. Looked up from germline, CDR1 is MDHEN and CDR2 is SYDVKM. V shed 5 bases and J 4 bases; nucleotides not matched to a gene: 8. The CDR3 bases are TGTGCCAGCAGTAGGGACAGTGGAATGAATCAGCCCCAGCATTTT. Its translation is CASSRDSGMNQPQHF.

The DNA of the CDR3 is TGTGCCAGCTCACCACCCAAGGCCGGGGCTGAAGCTTTCTTT. This gives the protein CASSPPKAGAEAFF. The V gene is TRBV18, the J gene TRBJ1-1, with D hard to call. This CDR3 comprises 14 residues. Germline loops: CDR1 KGHSH, CDR2 LQKENI. V shed 0 bases and J shed 6 bases, with 11 bases lying between them.

The rearrangement joins TRBV28 to TRBJ2-1; 9 nucleotides align to TRBD1. The CDR3 loop spans 15 amino acids. Germline-derived CDR1 and CDR2 are MDHEN and SYDVKM. Trimming took 8 bases from V and 5 from J; bases not matched to a gene: 10. In DNA, the CDR3 is TGTGCCAGCTCAAATCCCGGGACAGGGAACAATGAGCAGTTCTTC. It is translated as CASSNPGTGNNEQFF.

The gene calls are TRBV11-2 and TRBJ2-5, with 13 bases lining up with TRBD2. This CDR3 has 17 residues. J gave up 5 bases and V 5 bases, and 11 bases lay outside the gene matches. Looked up from germline, CDR1 is SGHAT and CDR2 is FQNNGV. The CDR3 spells CASSRLAGGPGGETQYF. The CDR3 DNA follows: TGTGCCAGCAGCCGACTAGCGGGGGGCCCCGGCGGGGAGACCCAGTACTTC.

As concerns this clone: At one end, the junction sequence differs from germline, possibly due to a read error. The gene calls are TRBV14 and TRBJ2-7; possibly TRBD1 for D (6 bases). This CDR3 comprises 15 residues. Germline V CDR1 and CDR2: SGHDN, FVKESK. The CDR3 loop reads CASSHLGQSSHEQYF. As DNA, the CDR3 is TGTGCCAGCAGCCACCTCGGACAGTCCTCCCACGAGCAGTACTTC.

CDR3 in amino acids: CASSVAQGAGQETQYF. The CDR3 bases are TGTGCCAGCAGCGTAGCGCAGGGGGCAGGGCAAGAGACCCAGTACTTC. The chain uses TRBV9 and TRBJ2-5; the match to TRBD1 covers 8 bases. The germline gives CDR1 SGDLS, CDR2 YYNGEE. The trim removed 0 bases at V and 2 bases at J, leaving 6 bases unmatched. This CDR3 spans 16 amino acids.

The chain employs TRBV19 and TRBJ2-6; 7 bases line up with TRBD1. With V trimmed by 8 bases and J by 2 bases, 18 bases remained unmatched. Germline-derived CDR1 and CDR2 are LNHDA and SQIVND (reference sequence). The length of the CDR3 is 19 residues. The CDR3 loop is CASSRDFDRELPGANVLTF. The CDR3 DNA follows: TGTGCCAGTTCCCGAGATTTTGACAGGGAGCTGCCTGGGGCCAACGTCCTGACTTTC.

V and J are TRBV29-1 and TRBJ2-5; the match to TRBD2 covers 7 bases. The CDR3 extends over 12 amino acids. V lost 7 bases to trimming and J lost 1 base; unmatched junction nucleotides: 3. Germline CDR1 SQVTM, CDR2 ANQGSEA. In nucleotides, the CDR3 is TGCAGCGGGGGCGGGGGCCAAGAGACCCAGTACTTC. Translating gives CSGGGGQETQYF.

V and J are TRBV7-2 and TRBJ2-3, with D maybe TRBD1 (6 bases). This CDR3 is 15 amino acids long. Trimming pared 4 bases from V and 0 bases from J, leaving 11 bases between. CDR1 and CDR2 (germline): SGHTA, FQGNSA. CDR3 bases: TGTGCCAGCAGCTCCCAGGGGAGCAGCACAGATACGCAGTATTTT. It yields the protein CASSSQGSSTDTQYF.

V and J are TRBV28 and TRBJ1-2; no reliable D call. Germline V gives CDR1 MDHEN, CDR2 SYDVKM. The CDR3 extends over 14 amino acids. V was pared by 3 bases and J by 4 bases, with 12 bases between. The CDR3, as DNA: TGTGCCAGCAGTTTTGGGTCGACTGGCTATGGCTACACCTTC. Amino acids: CASSFGSTGYGYTF.

The V call is TRBV18, the J call TRBJ2-5; no definite D call. V was clipped by 8 bases and J by 1 base, with 17 bases between them. The germline CDR1 and CDR2 sequences are KGHSH and LQKENI. The CDR3 length is 15 residues. The CDR3 coding sequence is TGTGCCAGCCCACAACGAAGTACGGGCCAAGAGACCCAGTACTTC. It is translated as CASPQRSTGQETQYF.